One TCR beta chain is described in this entry. This clone appeared a few times. No antigen is known for it. Base qualities are missing; no much larger clone stands one base away. This entry is derived from a study of OX40 agonist ivuxolimab in advanced cancers. Notes on the research overall: Ivuxolimab, which targeted the costimulatory receptor OX40 (CD134), was an agonistic, fully human IgG2 monoclonal antibody. Intravenous ivuxolimab was administered to patients every 2 weeks at six dose levels: 0.01, 0.1, 0.3, 1.5, 3 and 10 mg/kg. Of the roughly 53 patients in dose escalation, about 19 had hepatocellular carcinoma, roughly 15 had melanoma, 9 had renal cell carcinoma and 9 had head and neck cancer. A male proportion of 82.7% and a mean age of around 60 years, ranging from about 23 to 90, were recorded for the dose-escalation cohort. Prior anti-PD-1, anti-PD-L1 or anti-CTLA-4 therapy was permitted, and checkpoint inhibitors had been received by 30% to 40% of dose-escalation patients. Partial responses occurred in three dose-escalation patients, of whom one had hepatocellular carcinoma and two had cutaneous melanoma. Peripheral TCRbeta sequencing was intended to test whether TCR sequence diversity was altered and clonal T-cell expansion was caused by ivuxolimab. The monotherapy dose-escalation portion (N of about 52 patients) of the phase I ivuxolimab trial is reported in the paper.

Genomic DNA was extracted from sorted cells for sequencing of the TCRbeta CDR3 region. TCRbeta CDR3 regions were sequenced using the immunoSEQ Assay. This is the immuneACCESS table as TCRdb keeps it, with only in-frame sequences that have V and J called. A part of the clones is gone; compared with another copy, unresolved V genes explain less than half, and the rest is unexplained. The sample profile shows about 80,000 clones; about four fifths of them were found once. Roughly 25% of the sample is taken by the ten largest. Study-wide findings and limitations: In partial responders in the 0.1-3.0 mg/kg groups, normalized peripheral clonal expansion was found to be among the lowest, especially among CD8+ T cells. At doses of 0.1 to 3.0 mg/kg, clonal expansion of both CD4+ and CD8+ blood T cells was observed from baseline to week 6. After ivuxolimab, CD8+ T cells had more expanded clones than CD4+ T cells on average. The antigen specificity of the clonally expanded peripheral T cells was not determined. Low levels of normalized T-cell clonal expansion were also shown by some nonresponding patients.

The trial excluded patients who had a history of autoimmune disease or were on systemic immunosuppression. Peripheral blood for TCR sequencing was drawn from every dose cohort at baseline, at cycle 4 day 1 and at cycle 7 day 1. Samples came from an open-label, multicenter, first-in-human phase I dose-escalation trial of ivuxolimab. The trial enrolled adults with locally advanced or metastatic head and neck squamous cell, hepatocellular, melanoma or renal cell carcinoma. CD4+ and CD8+ T cells were sorted separately from peripheral blood before TCR sequencing. Reading from cysteine to phenylalanine, the CDR3 counts 10 amino acids. Just the 30-base CDR3 DNA is kept, in frame starting at base 1. V loses 5 bases, J loses 3 bases, and the germline ends lie 2 bases apart. The germline V gene yields SGHAT for CDR1 and FQNNGV for CDR2.

The sample consisted of CD4+ or CD8+ T cells sorted from blood, taken in a trial of the OX40 agonist ivuxolimab. This sequence was found in an adult with an advanced solid tumor such as melanoma, head and neck, liver or kidney cancer. The rearranged chain carries TRBV11-2 and TRBJ2-7; the D gene identity is not certain. At the DNA level, the sequence is TGTGCCAGCAGCAACTACGAGCAGTACTTC. Its translation is CASSNYEQYF.